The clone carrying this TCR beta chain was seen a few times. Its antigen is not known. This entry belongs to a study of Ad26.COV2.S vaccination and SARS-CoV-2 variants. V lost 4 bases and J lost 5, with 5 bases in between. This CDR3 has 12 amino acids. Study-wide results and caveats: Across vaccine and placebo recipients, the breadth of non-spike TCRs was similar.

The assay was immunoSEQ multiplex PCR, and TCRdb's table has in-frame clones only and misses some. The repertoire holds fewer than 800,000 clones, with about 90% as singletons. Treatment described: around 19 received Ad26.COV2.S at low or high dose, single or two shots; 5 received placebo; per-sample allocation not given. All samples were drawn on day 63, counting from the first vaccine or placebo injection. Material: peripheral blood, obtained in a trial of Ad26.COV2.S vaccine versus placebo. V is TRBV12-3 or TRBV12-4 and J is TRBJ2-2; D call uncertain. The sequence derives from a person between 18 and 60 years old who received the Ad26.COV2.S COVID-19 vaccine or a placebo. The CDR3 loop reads CASSSRTGELFF. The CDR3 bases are TGTGCCAGCAGTTCGAGGACCGGGGAGCTGTTTTTT.